This T cell receptor (beta chain) was recovered during a study of shared clonotypes between healthy human individuals. Subsets obtained from CD4+ cells comprised CD45RA+ naive and CD45RA-negative memory cells. Every immunoSEQ plate was one replicate of a subset's evenly spread DNA. Using about 220 ng DNA, approximately 30,000 T cell genomes, the sorted-subset replicate PCRs were run. Using immunoSEQ multiplex PCR, the repertoire was profiled, and TCRdb retains in-frame clones only, with some absent. In the table there are about 1.1 million clones, approximately 80% of which are singletons. Per germline, CDR1 SGHVS and CDR2 FQNEAQ. The CDR3 has 16 residues. V was clipped by 5 bases and J by 8 bases; unmatched bases: 16.

The sample was memory CD4+ T cells from PBMCs. Noted subset: CD45RA-negative fraction. The TCR comes from a man aged 18 to 30 in good health. Some clones in this sample may be carry-over from other donors' samples. The chain has TRBV7-8 and TRBJ2-3, with 7 bases identical to TRBD2. Here the CDR3 reads CASSVSSGGSGSTQYF. CDR3 sequence (DNA): TGTGCCAGCAGCGTCTCTAGCGGAGGTTCCGGGAGTACGCAGTATTTT.